This T cell receptor beta chain was observed in a study of cytomegalovirus exposure and HLA in healthy donors. Trimming left V 0 bases short and J 4 bases short, with 4 bases between. There are 13 residues in the CDR3. The germline gives CDR1 MGHRA, CDR2 YSYEKL. On this clone itself: Other DNA sequences in this sample translate to the same CDR3.

Profiling relied on immunoSEQ multiplex PCR, and the TCRdb table lists in-frame clones only, not all of them. Among around 52,000 clones listed, 88% were seen once. This chain links TRBV4-1 with TRBJ2-1, with D hard to call. Sequenced material: PBMCs. This sequence was found in a woman in her 30s in good health and CMV-seronegative. The CDR3, as DNA: TGCGCCAGCAGCCAAGACTATTACAATGAGCAGTTCTTC. This codes for CASSQDYYNEQFF.